These 13 T cell receptor beta chains were all obtained from the same sample, sequenced in a study of blood T cell repertoires in COVID-19. Assay: immunoSEQ multiplex PCR; the TCRdb copy retains only in-frame clones and omits some. Found here are around 130,000 clones, around 89% of them singletons; the top ten hold around 19%. The sequenced material came from peripheral blood. Every receptor here comes from a middle-aged man with active or convalescent COVID-19.

The V gene is TRBV19, the J gene TRBJ1-5, with 7 bases that match TRBD1. CDR3 length: 16 amino acids. The V gene end was trimmed by 5 bases and the J gene end by 3 bases; junction bases not matched to a gene: 10. The germline V gene encodes CDR1 LNHDA and CDR2 SQIVND (reference sequence). The CDR3 nucleotides read TGTGCCAGTAGTCAACCCCAGGGGGGCTACAATCAGCCCCAGCATTTT. The encoded protein is CASSQPQGGYNQPQHF.

The V call is TRBV7-2, the J call TRBJ1-2, with TRBD1 matching over 7 bases. This CDR3 is built from 13 residues. J gave up 8 bases and V 4 bases, and 7 bases lay outside the gene matches. CDR1 and CDR2 (germline): SGHTA, FQGNSA. This CDR3 reads CASSWGTVPGYTF. In nucleotides, the CDR3 is TGTGCCAGCAGCTGGGGGACAGTGCCGGGCTACACCTTC.

The chain recombines TRBV5-4 with TRBJ2-7; TRBD1 agrees at 7 bases. Trimming removed 3 bases from V and 0 bases from J; junction bases left unmatched: 6. There are 15 residues in the CDR3. Germline CDR1 is SGHNT and CDR2 is YYREEE (reference sequence). The CDR3 DNA follows: TGTGCCAGCAGCTCCGGGACAGAAAGCTCCTACGAGCAGTACTTC. Protein product: CASSSGTESSYEQYF.

The chain is built from TRBV9 and TRBJ2-4; 8 bases line up with TRBD2. Germline CDR1 SGDLS, CDR2 YYNGEE. CDR3 length: 13 residues. The ends lost 4 bases at V and 5 bases at J; junction bases unmatched: 2. The DNA for the CDR3 is TGTGCCAGCAGCCCACTAGCGGAAAACATTCAGTACTTC. Translating it yields CASSPLAENIQYF.

This sequence joins TRBV15 and TRBJ1-5; maybe TRBD1 (5 bases). The CDR3 runs to 14 residues. Germline V CDR1 and CDR2: LNHNV, YYDKDF (reference sequence). Trimming removed 5 bases at V and 4 bases at J, with 12 bases between. The DNA of the CDR3 is TGTGCCACCAGCTGGACATTTTTAAATCAGCCCCAGCATTTT. Amino acids: CATSWTFLNQPQHF.

The chain combines TRBV11-2 with TRBJ1-4, with 7 bases aligning to TRBD1. CDR3 length: 15 amino acids. V shed 0 bases and J 5 bases; nucleotides not matched to a gene: 3. Germline lookup yields CDR1 SGHAT and CDR2 FQNNGV. CDR3 sequence (DNA): TGTGCCAGCAGCTTAGATTTGACAGGGAATGAAAAACTGTTTTTT. The encoded protein is CASSLDLTGNEKLFF.

A single count supports this clone. The genes are TRBV4-2 and TRBJ2-7; TRBD1 aligns across 9 bases. The V and J ends lost 0 bases and 7 bases, in that order; junction bases with no gene match: 7. This CDR3 is 15 amino acids long. The germline V gene has CDR1 LGHNA and CDR2 YNFKEQ. Here the CDR3 DNA reads TGTGCCAGCAGCCAAGATCTCGGACAGGGGAGGGAGCAGTACTTC. It is translated as CASSQDLGQGREQYF.

The V call is TRBV27, the J call TRBJ2-2; TRBD1 aligns across 7 bases. The CDR3 contains 15 residues. The germline CDR1 and CDR2 sequences are MNHEY and SMNVEV (reference sequence). Unmatched junction bases numbered 5, after V lost 7 bases and J lost 0 bases. Here the CDR3 DNA reads TGTGCCAGCACCCAAGGGACAGCGAACACCGGGGAGCTGTTTTTT. Amino acids: CASTQGTANTGELFF.

V is TRBV15 and J is TRBJ1-3, with 8 bases lining up with TRBD1. With V trimmed by 3 bases and J by 1 base, 5 bases remained unmatched. There are 16 residues in the CDR3. Germline loops: CDR1 LNHNV, CDR2 YYDKDF (reference sequence). The CDR3 loop reads CATSRVTGGSGNTIYF. For the CDR3, the DNA is TGTGCCACCAGCAGGGTAACAGGGGGGTCTGGAAACACCATATATTTT.

The CDR3 DNA follows: TGTGCCACCCGAGGCGGGAACACTGAAGCTTTCTTT. Translated: CATRGGNTEAFF. This chain connects TRBV24-1 to TRBJ1-1; no reliable D call. CDR3 length: 12 amino acids. Germline CDR1 is KGHDR and CDR2 is SFDVKD. Trimming removed 9 bases at V and 1 base at J, with 8 bases between.

The rearrangement uses TRBV30 and TRBJ1-4; D may be TRBD1 (6 bases). The CDR3 is made up of 17 amino acids. V lost 1 base, J lost 7 bases, and 22 bases lay in between. The germline V gene encodes CDR1 GTSNPN and CDR2 SVGIG (reference sequence). CDR3 protein: CAWSGGLVAGAGEKLFF. In nucleotides, the CDR3 is TGTGCCTGGAGTGGAGGGCTGGTAGCAGGGGCTGGTGAAAAACTGTTTTTT.

The chain has TRBV5-1 and TRBJ2-7, with D unresolved. With 3 bases removed from V and 5 bases from J, the gap between germline ends came to 9 bases. The germline V gene encodes CDR1 SGHRS and CDR2 YFSETQ. This CDR3 spans 12 amino acids. The CDR3 region is CASSSPGNEQYF. In nucleotides, the CDR3 is TGCGCCAGCAGCTCCCCAGGAAACGAGCAGTACTTC.

CDR3 DNA: TGTGCCACCGCCCCTTGGGGCAGGGAGGAGACCGGGGAGCTGTTTTTT. This sequence encodes CATAPWGREETGELFF. This chain connects TRBV14 to TRBJ2-2, with D possibly TRBD2 on 6 matching bases. Trimming shortened V by 10 bases and J by 5 bases, and 23 bases separated the two germline ends. This CDR3 comprises 16 residues. Germline V CDR1 and CDR2: SGHDN, FVKESK.